This TCR beta chain is drawn from a study of early T cells in non-severe SARS-CoV-2 infection. On the study more broadly: Sequenced material consisted of bulk RNA (from unsorted whole blood), and chains were unpaired. Study-level results: Comparison of clonotypes with VDJdb favored anti-spike CD8 responses while missing private and CD4 specificities.

Each cDNA molecule carried a unique molecular identifier. TCRdb re-called the 5' RACE reads with MiXCR, one entry per CDR3 protein. The profile shows 20,000 or so distinct CDR3 sequences, 4.5% to 5% of them singletons. This clonotype was seen many times. Its antigen is unknown. Germline V gene sequence: CDR1 MNHNS, CDR2 SASEGT. V lost 3 bases, J lost 4 bases, and 12 bases lay in between. This CDR3 region has 14 residues. The source material was whole blood. The receptor comes from an adult who was a healthcare worker with PCR-confirmed SARS-CoV-2 infection or an uninfected control (not recorded which). The V and J genes are TRBV6-1 and TRBJ1-1, with D possibly matching TRBD1 (6 bases). The DNA of the CDR3 is TGTGCCAGCAGTGATAATATCAGGGGCACTGAAGCTTTCTTT. Translating gives CASSDNIRGTEAFF.